Reported below is one T cell receptor beta chain. Its target is unknown. Broader study findings: Larger-cohort validation covered only one TCR beta V-J rearrangement. The TCR gene usage of tumor memory CD4+ T cells clustered together with blood and lymph node memory CD4+ cells and with lymph node naive CD4+ cells. Tumor-infiltrating Treg TCR alpha and beta sequences overlapped most with tumor naive CD4+ T cells, then blood naive.

Semi-nested PCR with Nested Universal Primer A followed constant-region reverse priming of full-length variable regions. MiXCR, run by TCRdb on the 5' RACE reads, gives a single entry per CDR3 protein. The repertoire holds around 6,400 distinct CDR3 sequences, with about 60% as singletons. CDR3 length equals 13 residues. The ends were cut back, 5 bases at V and 4 bases at J, with 11 bases in the middle. The V gene's germline CDR1 is MNHNS and CDR2 SASEGT. Sequenced sample: tumor-infiltrating memory CD4+ T cells sorted from the breast tumor. Subset described: memory CD4+ T cells, CD4+CD45RO+CD25-. The TCR was taken from a female donor with breast cancer. The gene calls are TRBV6-1 and TRBJ2-5; a possible D gene is TRBD2 (5 bases). The DNA of the CDR3 is TGTGCCAGCAGTTCGGGGTCCGTAGAGACCCAGTACTTC. Amino acids: CASSSGSVETQYF.